The sequence of this T cell receptor (beta chain) was determined in a study of shared clonotypes between healthy human individuals. Study-wide results and caveats: The sharing of 5% to 5.5% of naive CD4 clonotypes was seen across a handful of donors.

The donors, healthy adults who were HIV-negative, had experienced no recent acute infections or vaccinations. With regard to this clone: Antigen: not known.

This CDR3 comprises 16 residues. Germline-derived CDR1 and CDR2 are MNHNS and SASEGT. The V and J ends lost 1 base and 3 bases respectively, with 13 bases between them. Clones were read by immunoSEQ multiplex PCR, and TCRdb kept only the in-frame ones, dropping some. In the table there are 1.5 million to 1.9 million clones, 95% to 99% of which are singletons. The rearrangement joins TRBV6-1 to TRBJ1-5, with D maybe TRBD1 (5 bases). This clonotype originated in a man aged 30-40 years in good health. The sequenced material came from naive CD4+ T cells sorted from blood. Subset reported: CD45RA+ positively selected. The CDR3 DNA reads TGTGCCAGCAGTGAAGTCCGACAGCTGACCAATCAGCCCCAGCATTTT. It encodes CASSEVRQLTNQPQHF.